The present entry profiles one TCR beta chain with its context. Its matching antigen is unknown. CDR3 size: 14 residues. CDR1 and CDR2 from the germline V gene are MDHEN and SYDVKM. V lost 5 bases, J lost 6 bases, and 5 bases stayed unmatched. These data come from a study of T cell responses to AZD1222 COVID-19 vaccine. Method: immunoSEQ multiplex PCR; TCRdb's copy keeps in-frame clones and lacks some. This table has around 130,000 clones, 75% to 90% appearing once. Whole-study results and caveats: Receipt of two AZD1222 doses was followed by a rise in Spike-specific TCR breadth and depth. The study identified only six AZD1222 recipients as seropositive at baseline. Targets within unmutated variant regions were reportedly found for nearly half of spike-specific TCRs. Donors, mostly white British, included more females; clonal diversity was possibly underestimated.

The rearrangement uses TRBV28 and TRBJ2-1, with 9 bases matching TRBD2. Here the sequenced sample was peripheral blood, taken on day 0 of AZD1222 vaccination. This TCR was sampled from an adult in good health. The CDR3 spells CASSLLAGANEQFF. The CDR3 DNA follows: TGTGCCAGCAGTCTGTTAGCGGGAGCCAATGAGCAGTTCTTC.